This entry features one TCR beta chain sequence. Its antigen is still unknown. TCRdb re-called the 5' RACE reads through MiXCR, storing one row per CDR3 protein. The table shows around 450,000 distinct CDR3 sequences, with around 18% occurring only once. This specimen belongs to a study of T-cell memory formation after mild COVID-19. Study-wide context: Each donor largely had its own TCR clusters.

Notes on the study in general: Contracting clones from day 15 to 85 had balanced CD4/CD8; later expanders favoured CD4+.

Trimming removed 2 bases from V and 4 bases from J; junction bases left unmatched: 4. The germline CDR1 and CDR2 sequences are SGHRS and YFSETQ. The CDR3 length is 15 residues. The rearrangement links TRBV5-1 to TRBJ2-5, with 11 positions matching TRBD2. The sample taken for sequencing was PBMCs or a T cell subset sorted from them (not recorded which). This TCR was recovered from an adult woman who had mild COVID-19 (a few samples of this study predate the infection). Cell type and time point are not known. The CDR3 bases are TGCGCCAGCAGCTTCTCTACTAGCGGGAGAGAGACCCAGTACTTC. Encoded protein: CASSFSTSGRETQYF.